This passage covers 13 T cell receptor beta chains from one sample sequenced in a study of cytomegalovirus exposure and HLA in healthy donors. The PCR ran on 60 Vbeta and 13 Jbeta primers. TCRdb's copy holds only in-frame clones and misses some; the assay was immunoSEQ multiplex PCR. Among some 87,000 clones listed, around 62% were seen once. Sample: PBMCs. These receptor sequences come from a woman under 40 in good health and CMV-seropositive.

The chain is built from TRBV19 and TRBJ2-5; 7 bases align to TRBD1. Germline values: CDR1 LNHDA, CDR2 SQIVND (reference sequence). The CDR3 is 13 amino acids. The ends lost 8 bases at V and 4 bases at J; junction bases unmatched: 7. The CDR3 loop reads CASRLPGGETQYF. As DNA, the CDR3 is TGTGCCAGTCGTCTTCCAGGGGGAGAGACCCAGTACTTC.

The chain carries TRBV27 and TRBJ2-1; D is uncertain. The CDR3 is 13 residues long. Germline CDR1 reads MNHEY; CDR2 reads SMNVEV (reference sequence). V lost 3 bases, J lost 7 bases, and 10 bases lay in between. CDR3 DNA: TGTGCCAGCAGTTTGGAGTTTGGTAATGAGCAGTTCTTC. Amino acid sequence: CASSLEFGNEQFF.

This chain connects TRBV30 to TRBJ2-5; D is perhaps TRBD2 (7 bases). The CDR3 is made up of 14 amino acids. The germline CDR1 and CDR2 sequences are GTSNPN and SVGIG (reference sequence). Trimming cost V 1 base and J 2 bases, with 11 bases left between them. The CDR3 reads CAWSGGGQQETQYF. CDR3 DNA sequence: TGTGCCTGGAGTGGGGGGGGGCAGCAAGAGACCCAGTACTTC.

This clone was seen a handful of times. The rearrangement links TRBV14 to TRBJ1-4; D possibly corresponds to TRBD1 (6 bases). Trimming stripped 4 bases from V and 2 bases from J, with 32 bases between. Germline CDR1 is SGHDN and CDR2 is FVKESK. The length of the CDR3 is 22 residues. CDR3 in DNA: TGTGCCAGCAGCCGGCCAATGAGACCTGGGATCAGGGGCGCTGCGACTAATGAAAAACTGTTTTTT. Its translation: CASSRPMRPGIRGAATNEKLFF.

The rearrangement joins TRBV11-3 to TRBJ2-3; 11 bases align to TRBD2. The CDR3 has 16 residues. V lost 5 bases and J lost 2; bases outside the gene matches: 6. Germline CDR1 and CDR2: SGHNT and YENEEA. The CDR3 spells CASSEIAGGPTDTQYF. The CDR3, as DNA: TGTGCCAGCAGCGAGATAGCGGGGGGGCCCACAGATACGCAGTATTTT.

The V gene is TRBV4-3, the J gene TRBJ1-2; unclear D gene. CDR1 and CDR2 (germline): LGHNA, YSLEER. V dropped 0 bases and J dropped 7 bases, with 12 bases sitting between them. This CDR3 has 14 amino acids. CDR3 DNA sequence: TGCGCCAGCAGCCAAGATTTGACTGCCAGTGGCTACACCTTC. Amino acid sequence: CASSQDLTASGYTF.

The CDR3 reads CASSSLQGAGGYTF. The CDR3 bases are TGTGCCAGCAGCTCCTTACAGGGGGCCGGTGGCTACACCTTC. This sequence joins TRBV7-2 and TRBJ1-2; 9 bases map to TRBD1. Germline V lookup: CDR1 SGHTA, CDR2 FQGNSA. The J segment lost 7 bases and the V segment lost 4 bases, leaving 7 bases of the junction unmatched. This CDR3 has 14 amino acids. The variable domain in full, completed from reference TRBV7-2 and TRBJ1-2, reads GAGVSQSPSNKVTEKGKDVELRCDPISGHTALYWYRQSLGQGLEFLIYFQGNSAPDKSGLPSDRFSAERTGGSVSTLTIQRTQQEDSAVYLCASSSLQGAGGYTFGSGTRLTVV.

V gene TRBV4-1 combines with J gene TRBJ2-5; possible D gene TRBD1, 6 bases. Germline V gene data show CDR1 as MGHRA and CDR2 as YSYEKL. This CDR3 contains 15 residues. Trimming pared 3 bases from V and 1 base from J, leaving 12 bases between. The CDR3 DNA sequence: TGCGCCAGCAGCCATCCACAGGGTCCCCAAGAGACCCAGTACTTC. It specifies CASSHPQGPQETQYF.

This clone is a singleton in its sample. The rearrangement joins TRBV6-1 to TRBJ2-5, with D perhaps TRBD2 (6 bases). This CDR3 has 14 amino acids. With 2 bases removed from V and 4 bases from J, the gap between germline ends came to 11 bases. In germline, CDR1 is MNHNS, CDR2 SASEGT. CDR3: CASSELRGRETQYF. CDR3 nucleotides: TGTGCCAGCAGTGAACTCCGGGGGAGAGAGACCCAGTACTTC.

J is TRBJ2-1 and V is TRBV29-1; 9 bases are shared with TRBD1. V was clipped by 7 bases and J by 5 bases; unmatched bases: 6. Germline V gives CDR1 SQVTM, CDR2 ANQGSEA. The CDR3 runs to 13 residues. The CDR3 DNA reads as TGCAGCGCCCGGGACAGGGAGGACAATGAGCAGTTCTTC. It translates to CSARDREDNEQFF.

This clone has just a few counts. The rearrangement uses TRBV7-2 and TRBJ1-2, with 8 nucleotides matching TRBD1. Germline assignment: CDR1 SGHTA and CDR2 FQGNSA. V lost 1 base, J lost 7 bases, and 8 bases stayed unmatched. This CDR3 has 15 amino acids. The CDR3 DNA follows: TGTGCCAGCAGCTTAGGGACAGGGACAAGAGGTGGCTACACCTTC. Protein: CASSLGTGTRGGYTF. The full variable domain, in which reference TRBV7-2 and TRBJ1-2 provide the parts outside the CDR3, is GAGVSQSPSNKVTEKGKDVELRCDPISGHTALYWYRQSLGQGLEFLIYFQGNSAPDKSGLPSDRFSAERTGGSVSTLTIQRTQQEDSAVYLCASSLGTGTRGGYTFGSGTRLTVV.

This clone was seen a few times. The chain recombines TRBV28 with TRBJ1-2; D not resolved. There are 12 residues in the CDR3. With 5 bases removed from V and 3 bases from J, the gap between germline ends came to 7 bases. Germline CDR1 reads MDHEN; CDR2 reads SYDVKM. The CDR3 loop reads CASSRGDYGYTF. Written as DNA, the CDR3 is TGTGCCAGCAGTCGCGGGGACTATGGCTACACCTTC.

The V gene is TRBV13, the J gene TRBJ2-7, with no clear D. Germline V gives CDR1 PRHDT, CDR2 FYEKMQ (reference sequence). The CDR3 is 14 amino acids. V gave up 1 base and J gave up 1 base, with 8 bases separating them. CDR3 residues: CASSLDGRSYEQYF. The CDR3, as DNA: TGTGCCAGCAGCTTAGACGGCAGGTCCTACGAGCAGTACTTC.